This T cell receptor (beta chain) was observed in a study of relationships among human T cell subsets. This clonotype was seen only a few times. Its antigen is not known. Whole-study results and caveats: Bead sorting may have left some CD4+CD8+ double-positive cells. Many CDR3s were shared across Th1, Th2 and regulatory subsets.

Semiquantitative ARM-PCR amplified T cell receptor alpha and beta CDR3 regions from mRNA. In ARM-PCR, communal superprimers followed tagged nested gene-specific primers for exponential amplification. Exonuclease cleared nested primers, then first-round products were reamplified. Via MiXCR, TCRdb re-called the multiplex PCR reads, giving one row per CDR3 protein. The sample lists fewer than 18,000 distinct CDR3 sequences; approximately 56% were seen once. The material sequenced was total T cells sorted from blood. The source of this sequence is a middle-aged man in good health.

The CDR3 nucleotides read TGTGCCAGCAGCTTCGGGTACGAGCAGTACTTC. Translated, it gives CASSFGYEQYF. The chain is built from TRBV27 and TRBJ2-7, with D hard to call. Trimming cost V 6 bases and J 4 bases, with 7 bases left between them. Germline lookup yields CDR1 MNHEY and CDR2 SMNVEV (reference sequence). The CDR3 has 11 residues.